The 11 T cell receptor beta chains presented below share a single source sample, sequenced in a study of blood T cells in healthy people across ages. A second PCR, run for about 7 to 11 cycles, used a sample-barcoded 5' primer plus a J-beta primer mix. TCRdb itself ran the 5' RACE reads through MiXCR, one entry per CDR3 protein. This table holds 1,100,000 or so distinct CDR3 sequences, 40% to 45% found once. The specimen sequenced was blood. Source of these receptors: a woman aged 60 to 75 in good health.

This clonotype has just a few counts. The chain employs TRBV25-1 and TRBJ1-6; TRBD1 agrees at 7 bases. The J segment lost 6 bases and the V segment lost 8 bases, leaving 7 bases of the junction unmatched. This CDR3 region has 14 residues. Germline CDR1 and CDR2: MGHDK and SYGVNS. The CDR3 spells CASRRQGFNSPLHF. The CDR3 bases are TGTGCCAGCCGCAGACAGGGCTTTAATTCACCCCTCCACTTT.

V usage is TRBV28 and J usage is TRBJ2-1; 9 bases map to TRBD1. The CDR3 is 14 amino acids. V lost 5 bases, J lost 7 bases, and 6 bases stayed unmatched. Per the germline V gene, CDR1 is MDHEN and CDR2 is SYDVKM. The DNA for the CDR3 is TGTGCCAGCAGTAGGGACAGGGCGGGGAATGAGCAGTTCTTC. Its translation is CASSRDRAGNEQFF.

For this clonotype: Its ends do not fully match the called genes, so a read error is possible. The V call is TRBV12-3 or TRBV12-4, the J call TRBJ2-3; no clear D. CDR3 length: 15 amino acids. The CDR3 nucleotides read TGTGCCAGCAGTCCCTGCCGGCTGAGCACAGATACGCAATATTTT. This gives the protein CASSPCRLSTDTQYF.

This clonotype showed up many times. Here the CDR3 reads CSAPLNTEAFF. The CDR3 region has the DNA TGCAGTGCCCCATTGAACACTGAAGCTTTCTTT. The chain links TRBV20-1 to TRBJ1-1; no definite D call. This CDR3 region has 11 residues. Looked up from germline, CDR1 is DFQATT and CDR2 is SNEGSKA (reference sequence). With 6 bases removed from V and 0 bases from J, the gap between germline ends came to 5 bases.

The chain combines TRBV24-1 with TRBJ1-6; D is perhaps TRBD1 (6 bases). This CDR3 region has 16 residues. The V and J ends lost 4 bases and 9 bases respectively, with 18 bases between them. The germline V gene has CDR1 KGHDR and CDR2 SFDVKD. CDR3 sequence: CATSDGRRGASSPLHF. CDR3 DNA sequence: TGTGCCACCAGTGACGGCCGACGGGGGGCCAGTTCACCCCTCCACTTT.

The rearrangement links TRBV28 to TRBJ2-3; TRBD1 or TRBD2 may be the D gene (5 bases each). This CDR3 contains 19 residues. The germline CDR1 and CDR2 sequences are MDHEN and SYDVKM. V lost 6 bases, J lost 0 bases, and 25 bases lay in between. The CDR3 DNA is TGTGCCAGCAGCCCTCTCGTCCTCCGGGGCTCAACTAGCACAGATACGCAGTATTTT. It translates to CASSPLVLRGSTSTDTQYF.

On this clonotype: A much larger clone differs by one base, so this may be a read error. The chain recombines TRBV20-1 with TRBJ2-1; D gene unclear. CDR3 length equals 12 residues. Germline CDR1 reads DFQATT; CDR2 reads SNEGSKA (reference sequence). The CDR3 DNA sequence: TGCAGTGTTAGAGATCTAAGCAATGAGCAGTTCTTC. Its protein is CSVRDLSNEQFF.

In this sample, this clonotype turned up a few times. This chain's CDR3 is CASSRTSGIVGEQYF. The CDR3 coding sequence is TGTGCCAGCAGCAGAACTAGCGGGATCGTCGGCGAGCAGTACTTC. The genes are TRBV7-8 and TRBJ2-4; 10 bases match TRBD2. The J call may be faulty, since TRBJ2-7 better matches the DNA end. This CDR3 spans 15 amino acids. Germline V gene data show CDR1 as SGHVS and CDR2 as FQNEAQ.

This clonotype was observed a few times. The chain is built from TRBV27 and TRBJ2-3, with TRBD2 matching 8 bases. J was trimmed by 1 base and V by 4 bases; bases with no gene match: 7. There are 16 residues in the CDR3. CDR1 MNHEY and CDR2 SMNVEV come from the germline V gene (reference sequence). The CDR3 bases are TGTGCCAGCAGTTACACTAGCGGTAGAGGCACAGATACGCAGTATTTT. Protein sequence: CASSYTSGRGTDTQYF.

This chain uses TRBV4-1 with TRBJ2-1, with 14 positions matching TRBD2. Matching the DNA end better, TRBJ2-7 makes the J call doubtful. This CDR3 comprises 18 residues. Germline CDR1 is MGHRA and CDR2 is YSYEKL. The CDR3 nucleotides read TGCGCCAGCAGCTTCCGACTAGCGGGAGGGGGCTCCTACAATGAGCAGTACTTC. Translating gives CASSFRLAGGGSYNEQYF.

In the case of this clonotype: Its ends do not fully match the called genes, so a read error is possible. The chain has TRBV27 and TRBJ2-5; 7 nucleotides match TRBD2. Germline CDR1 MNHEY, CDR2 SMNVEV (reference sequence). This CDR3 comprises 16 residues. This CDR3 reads CASSLFQSGARETQCF. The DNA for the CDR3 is TGTGCCAGCAGTTTATTTCAGAGCGGGGCTCGAGAGACCCAGTGCTTC.